A selection of T cell receptor beta chains follows, all from one sample in a study of OX40 agonist ivuxolimab in advanced cancers. Generated by immunoSEQ multiplex PCR, the TCRdb table keeps only in-frame clones and is missing some. The sample includes tens of thousands of clones, 85% to 90% of them seen just once. Here the sequenced sample was CD4+ or CD8+ T cells sorted from blood, taken in a trial of the OX40 agonist ivuxolimab. These receptors originate from an adult with an advanced solid tumor such as melanoma, head and neck, liver or kidney cancer. Both conserved end residues are part of each CDR3. D genes are given only for firm matches. Not all rows give a size; the values are once, few, many and, for expanded clones, a class.

V	J	size	D	CDR3	DNA
TRBV5-6	TRBJ2-2	NA	TRBD2	CASSLVGLAEAVGELFF	TGTGCCAGCAGCTTGGTCGGACTAGCGGAGGCGGTCGGGGAGCTGTTTTTT
TRBV7-9	TRBJ2-2	NA	NA	CASSPTDSGAGYTGELFF	TGTGCCAGCAGTCCAACCGATAGCGGAGCAGGATACACCGGGGAGCTGTTTTTT
TRBV5-8	TRBJ2-7	NA	NA	CASTSGVPYEQYF	TGTGCCAGCACCTCCGGGGTTCCCTACGAGCAGTACTTC
TRBV27	TRBJ2-2	NA	NA	CASSLSEAGELFF	TGTGCCAGCAGTTTAAGTGAGGCCGGGGAGCTGTTTTTT
TRBV11-1	TRBJ2-1	NA	NA	CASSLGRRDNEQFF	TGTGCCAGCAGCTTGGGACGGAGAGACAATGAGCAGTTCTTC
TRBV10-3	TRBJ2-5	once	NA	CATRVGSGQETQYF	TGTGCCACCCGGGTGGGTAGCGGACAAGAGACCCAGTACTTC
TRBV6-5	TRBJ1-2	NA	TRBD1	CASSYRDRGLRGYTF	TGTGCCAGCAGTTATCGGGACAGGGGACTTAGAGGCTACACCTTC
TRBV7-9	TRBJ2-7	NA	NA	CASSAGWSYEQYF	TGTGCCAGCAGCGCGGGTTGGTCCTACGAGCAGTACTTC
TRBV10-3	TRBJ2-7	few	TRBD1	CAISEWDRGGYEQYF	TGTGCCATCAGTGAGTGGGACAGGGGTGGCTACGAGCAGTACTTC
TRBV23-1	TRBJ2-7	NA	NA	CAGALDYSYEQYF	TGCGCCGGTGCCCTGGACTATTCCTACGAGCAGTACTTC
TRBV6-5	TRBJ1-6	NA	TRBD1	CASSYGQAKHSPLHF	TGTGCCAGCAGTTACGGACAGGCCAAACATTCACCCCTCCACTTT
TRBV4-3	TRBJ1-2	NA	TRBD1	CASSQDGRGTGVNYGYTF	TGCGCCAGCAGCCAAGATGGTCGGGGTACAGGGGTTAACTATGGCTACACCTTC
TRBV28	TRBJ1-1	NA	TRBD1	CASSLPGYRGETEAFF	TGTGCCAGCAGTTTACCGGGCTACAGGGGGGAAACTGAAGCTTTCTTT
TRBV6-4	TRBJ2-3	NA	TRBD2	CASKTSGTSGGAGTDTQYF	TGTGCCAGCAAAACTTCCGGGACTAGCGGGGGGGCTGGAACAGATACGCAGTATTTT
TRBV6-6	TRBJ2-7	NA	TRBD1	CASSYGQVSLSYEQYF	TGTGCCAGCAGTTACGGACAGGTATCGCTTTCCTACGAGCAGTACTTC
TRBV6-1	TRBJ1-1	NA	NA	CASRGDLQNTEAFF	TGTGCCAGCAGAGGGGACCTTCAAAACACTGAAGCTTTCTTT
TRBV29-1	TRBJ2-3	NA	TRBD1	CSADRGQGDTQYF	TGCAGCGCCGACAGGGGGCAGGGAGATACGCAGTATTTT
TRBV6-6	TRBJ2-7	NA	NA	CASSYRVREVEQYF	TGTGCCAGCAGTTACAGGGTCAGGGAGGTCGAGCAGTACTTC
TRBV18	TRBJ2-1	NA	TRBD2	CASGGLAGENEQFF	TGTGCCAGCGGGGGACTAGCGGGGGAAAATGAGCAGTTCTTC
TRBV10-3	TRBJ2-2	NA	TRBD1	CATGTGEHTGELFF	TGTGCCACCGGGACAGGGGAACACACCGGGGAGCTGTTTTTT
TRBV6-1	TRBJ1-2	NA	NA	CASSEVSRGGYTF	TGTGCCAGCAGTGAAGTGAGCAGAGGCGGCTACACCTTC
TRBV5-5	TRBJ2-5	NA	NA	CASSLGPPQETQYF	TGTGCCAGCAGCCTGGGACCGCCGCAAGAGACCCAGTACTTC
TRBV29-1	TRBJ2-5	NA	NA	CSVGSLTGTSQETQYF	TGCAGCGTCGGTTCTTTAACAGGTACCTCCCAAGAGACCCAGTACTTC
TRBV7-8	TRBJ2-5	NA	TRBD2	CASSPWTSGGLTETQYF	TGTGCCAGCAGCCCCTGGACTAGCGGGGGTCTGACGGAGACCCAGTACTTC
TRBV5-3	TRBJ1-5	NA	NA	CARSLQPIKCYSNQPQHF	TGTGCCAGAAGTCTCCAACCTATCAAGTGTTATAGCAATCAGCCCCAGCATTTT
TRBV30	TRBJ1-5	NA	NA	CAWSLGGAGNQPQHF	TGTGCCTGGAGCCTTGGGGGGGCGGGCAATCAGCCCCAGCATTTT
TRBV9	TRBJ1-4	once	NA	CASSLGRTVGEKLFF	TGTGCCAGCAGCCTCGGTCGGACAGTGGGGGAAAAACTGTTTTTT
TRBV19	TRBJ2-6	NA	NA	CASNPQGYTSGANVLTF	TGTGCCAGTAATCCCCAGGGGTATACCTCTGGGGCCAACGTCCTGACTTTC
TRBV6-5	TRBJ2-1	NA	NA	CASSYSQVTYNEQFF	TGTGCCAGCAGTTACTCCCAGGTGACCTACAATGAGCAGTTCTTC
TRBV12-2	TRBJ2-7	NA	NA	CASRLRTSGSVYEQYF	TGTGCAAGTCGCCTGCGGACTAGCGGGAGCGTCTACGAGCAGTACTTC
TRBV30	TRBJ1-6	NA	NA	CAWRAGQSNSPLHF	TGTGCCTGGAGGGCTGGACAGAGCAATTCACCCCTCCACTTT
TRBV11-2	TRBJ1-2	NA	TRBD1	CASNPGQGFYGYTF	TGTGCCAGCAACCCGGGACAGGGGTTCTATGGCTACACCTTC
TRBV30	TRBJ2-2	NA	NA	CAWSENTGELFF	TGTGCCTGGAGTGAAAACACCGGGGAGCTGTTTTTT
TRBV5-5	TRBJ2-1	few	TRBD1	CASSLQGSYNEQFF	TGTGCCAGCAGCTTACAGGGGAGTTACAATGAGCAGTTCTTC
TRBV11-1	TRBJ1-1	few	NA	CASSLGDQRGTEAFF	TGTGCCAGCAGCTTAGGGGACCAGCGCGGCACTGAAGCTTTCTTT
TRBV6-5	TRBJ2-5	NA	TRBD2	CASSPGTIRQETQYF	TGTGCCAGCAGTCCCGGGACTATACGACAAGAGACCCAGTACTTC
TRBV7-9	TRBJ1-1	NA	NA	CASSRARNTEAFF	TGTGCCAGCAGCCGGGCCCGGAACACTGAAGCTTTCTTT
TRBV18	TRBJ1-1	NA	NA	CASSPRSGSEAFF	TGTGCCAGCTCACCAAGATCGGGTTCTGAAGCTTTCTTT
TRBV18	TRBJ1-5	NA	TRBD1	CASSLRGQPQHF	TGTGCCAGCTCACTCAGGGGGCAGCCCCAGCATTTT
TRBV18	TRBJ2-3	NA	TRBD2	CASSPGLATDTQYF	TGTGCCAGCTCACCGGGACTAGCAACAGATACGCAGTATTTT
TRBV30	TRBJ1-2	NA	NA	CAWSGGRSYGYTF	TGTGCCTGGAGTGGAGGACGAAGCTATGGCTACACCTTC
TRBV28	TRBJ1-4	NA	NA	CASNKGFVKLFF	TGTGCCAGCAATAAGGGTTTCGTAAAACTGTTTTTT
TRBV19	TRBJ2-3	NA	NA	CASSTGPTDTQYF	TGTGCCAGTAGTACAGGACCCACAGATACGCAGTATTTT
TRBV28	TRBJ2-7	once	TRBD2	CASSLRGLAGSYEQYF	TGTGCCAGCAGCCTCCGGGGGTTAGCGGGGAGCTACGAGCAGTACTTC
TRBV6-6	TRBJ1-4	NA	TRBD1	CASSSPGQANEKLFF	TGTGCCAGCAGTTCGCCGGGACAGGCTAATGAAAAACTGTTTTTT
TRBV5-1	TRBJ1-3	NA	NA	CASSFEGGSGNTIYF	TGCGCCAGCAGCTTCGAGGGTGGGTCTGGAAACACCATATATTTT
TRBV6-5	TRBJ1-1	NA	NA	CASSYSQTVNTEAFF	TGTGCCAGCAGTTACTCACAGACAGTGAACACTGAAGCTTTCTTT
TRBV30	TRBJ2-4	NA	NA	CAWAGQGGFQYF	TGTGCCTGGGCCGGGCAGGGGGGCTTTCAGTACTTC
TRBV7-2	TRBJ2-5	NA	TRBD2	CASSVSGGSQETQYF	TGTGCCAGCAGCGTTAGCGGGGGAAGCCAAGAGACCCAGTACTTC
TRBV20-1	TRBJ2-7	NA	NA	CSAGPGYEQYF	TGCAGTGCTGGCCCCGGCTACGAGCAGTACTTC
TRBV28	TRBJ1-5	NA	NA	CASTQGLSNQPQHF	TGTGCCAGCACCCAGGGTTTGAGCAATCAGCCCCAGCATTTT
TRBV28	TRBJ2-7	NA	TRBD2	CASSPGTSSYEQYF	TGTGCCAGCAGTCCCGGGACTAGCTCCTACGAGCAGTACTTC
TRBV7-9	TRBJ2-3	NA	TRBD2	CASSPGTSGSTDTQYF	TGTGCCAGCAGCCCAGGGACTAGCGGAAGCACAGATACGCAGTATTTT